These 27 T cell receptor beta chains originate from one sample sequenced in a study of cytomegalovirus exposure and HLA in healthy donors. PCR involved 60 Vbeta and 13 Jbeta primers. Here immunoSEQ multiplex PCR was the method, and the copy in TCRdb shows in-frame clones only, minus some. The sample has 85,000 to 100,000 clones, under 75% seen once. The sequenced sample consisted of PBMCs. The receptor source for this set is a human donor in good health.

CDR3 protein: CASSLVLRASDPDEQFF. CDR3 in DNA: TGTGCCAGCAGCTTAGTTTTAAGAGCATCTGATCCCGATGAGCAGTTCTTC. The chain employs TRBV7-2 and TRBJ2-1, with D hard to call. V lost 1 base and J lost 8, with 21 bases in between. The V gene's germline CDR1 is SGHTA and CDR2 FQGNSA. The CDR3 is 17 residues long.

J is TRBJ2-5 and V is TRBV7-3; 7 bases align to TRBD1. Losses at the gene ends were 5 bases for V and 4 bases for J; bases not matched to a gene: 13. Germline V CDR1 and CDR2: SGHTA, FQGTGA. The CDR3 is 16 amino acids. CDR3 protein: CASSKGTARVGETQYF. CDR3 nucleotide sequence: TGTGCCAGCAGCAAGGGGACAGCTAGGGTAGGAGAGACCCAGTACTTC.

The chain joins TRBV29-1 to TRBJ2-3; D not certain. Deletions cut 0 bases from V and 9 bases from J, with 7 bases between. Germline V gives CDR1 SQVTM, CDR2 ANQGSEA. The CDR3 spans 11 residues. The CDR3 region has the DNA TGCAGCGTTGAAGATTCTTCCACGCAGTATTTT. As protein: CSVEDSSTQYF.

This clone appeared a single time. The chain joins TRBV25-1 to TRBJ2-1; no clear D. Trimming cost V 8 bases and J 9 bases, with 11 bases left between them. This CDR3 spans 11 amino acids. Germline V gives CDR1 MGHDK, CDR2 SYGVNS. Here the CDR3 DNA reads TGTGCCAGCGGTAGTCTAGGTGAGCAGTTCTTC. The encoded protein is CASGSLGEQFF.

V usage is TRBV5-1 and J usage is TRBJ1-4; weak D call: TRBD1 (6 bases). This CDR3 is 14 amino acids long. CDR1 SGHRS and CDR2 YFSETQ come from the germline V gene. With 0 bases removed from V and 5 bases from J, the gap between germline ends came to 8 bases. The CDR3 DNA reads TGCGCCAGCAGCTTGGCTACAGGGAATGAAAAACTGTTTTTT. As protein: CASSLATGNEKLFF.

The chain joins TRBV11-2 to TRBJ2-7, with 7 positions matching TRBD1. The CDR3 length is 15 residues. Per the germline V gene, CDR1 is SGHAT and CDR2 is FQNNGV. With V trimmed by 1 base and J by 3 bases, 6 bases remained unmatched. The CDR3: CASSLGRRGYYEQYF. As DNA, the CDR3 is TGTGCCAGCAGCTTAGGGCGCAGGGGGTACTACGAGCAGTACTTC.

This chain uses TRBV7-3 with TRBJ2-7, with TRBD1 as a possible D gene (5 bases). CDR1 is SGHTA, CDR2 FQGTGA, per germline. Trimming took off 1 base at V and 3 bases at J, with 7 bases between the two ends. The CDR3 is 13 amino acids. In nucleotides, the CDR3 is TGTGCCAGCAGCTTAAGGGGCAGCTACGAGCAGTACTTC. Protein: CASSLRGSYEQYF.

The chain employs TRBV6-5 and TRBJ2-5; D is ambiguous. CDR1 and CDR2 (germline): MNHEY, SVGAGI. The ends were cut back, 5 bases at V and 0 bases at J, with 4 bases in the middle. This CDR3 region has 12 residues. The CDR3 coding sequence is TGTGCCAGCAGTCAGAACCAAGAGACCCAGTACTTC. Translation: CASSQNQETQYF.

The chain uses TRBV5-6 and TRBJ2-3, with 13 bases matching TRBD2. Losses at the gene ends were 1 base for V and 1 base for J; bases not matched to a gene: 3. The CDR3 runs to 17 residues. Germline-derived CDR1 and CDR2 are SGHDT and YYEEEE. CDR3 sequence reads: CASSLQGTSGGTDTQYF. The DNA of the CDR3 is TGTGCCAGCAGCTTGCAAGGGACTAGCGGGGGCACAGATACGCAGTATTTT.

The chain joins TRBV7-2 to TRBJ2-3, with unresolved D. The CDR3 consists of 13 residues. Germline CDR1 SGHTA, CDR2 FQGNSA. Trimming removed 5 bases from V and 6 bases from J, with 12 bases in between. The CDR3 DNA follows: TGTGCCAGCAGCATCCCTAGATCCGATACGCAGTATTTT. It yields the protein CASSIPRSDTQYF.

This clone has only one observation. CDR3 sequence: CASSVAGETQYF. The CDR3 nucleotides read TGTGCCAGCAGCGTAGCGGGAGAGACCCAGTACTTC. The chain is built from TRBV9 and TRBJ2-5; D is unclear. The CDR3 length is 12 residues. CDR1 is SGDLS, CDR2 YYNGEE, per germline. Trimming cost V 0 bases and J 4 bases, with 4 bases left between them.

This chain uses TRBV7-9 with TRBJ2-5, with 13 nucleotides matching TRBD2. Germline V lookup: CDR1 SEHNR, CDR2 FQNEAQ (reference sequence). The CDR3 is 19 residues long. Germline trimming cut 5 bases from V and 5 bases from J; bases unmatched to any gene: 17. CDR3 residues: CASSPWTSGGLRLGETQYF. The CDR3 coding sequence is TGTGCCAGCAGCCCCTGGACTAGCGGGGGCCTCCGCCTGGGGGAGACCCAGTACTTC.

In the case of this clone: An end of the junction does not agree with germline; a read error may underlie this. The rearrangement links TRBV29-1 to TRBJ1-3, with TRBD1 as a possible D gene (5 bases). The germline V gene has CDR1 SQVTM and CDR2 ANQGSEA. The CDR3 runs to 14 residues. The CDR3 DNA follows: TGCAGCGCCGATCCAAGGGGATCTGGAAACGCCATATATTTT. Encoded protein: CSADPRGSGNAIYF.

This clone has a single count. This chain links TRBV5-1 with TRBJ1-4, with a weak D call TRBD1 (6 bases). CDR1 and CDR2 from the germline V gene are SGHRS and YFSETQ. V was shortened by 2 bases and J by 4 bases, with 9 bases between the two germline ends. There are 14 residues in the CDR3. In DNA form, the CDR3 reads TGCGCCAGCAGCTTTCAGGGGATTAATGAAAAACTGTTTTTT. Protein sequence: CASSFQGINEKLFF.

The chain combines TRBV2 with TRBJ2-1; 9 nucleotides match TRBD2. The CDR3 has 15 amino acids. The trim removed 4 bases at V and 4 bases at J, leaving 5 bases unmatched. In germline, CDR1 is SNHLY, CDR2 FYNNEI. The CDR3 DNA is TGTGCCAGCAGTGCCACTAGCGGGCTTTACAATGAGCAGTTCTTC. Translated: CASSATSGLYNEQFF.

This clone has just a few counts. Here the CDR3 reads CASSLSPSEADTQYF. In nucleotides, the CDR3 is TGTGCCAGCAGCTTATCGCCCAGCGAGGCAGATACGCAGTATTTT. The chain is built from TRBV7-3 and TRBJ2-3; D remains ambiguous. Per the germline V gene, CDR1 is SGHTA and CDR2 is FQGTGA. The CDR3 spans 15 residues. V was cut by 2 bases and J by 4 bases, with 13 bases left in between.

A few counts support this clone. This chain links TRBV15 with TRBJ1-1; D might be TRBD1 (5 bases). This CDR3 has 15 residues. V shed 0 bases and J shed 1 base, with 9 bases lying between them. The germline V gene encodes CDR1 LNHNV and CDR2 YYDKDF (reference sequence). CDR3 loop: CATSRDSGGNTEAFF. The DNA of the CDR3 is TGTGCCACCAGCAGAGATAGCGGGGGGAACACTGAAGCTTTCTTT.

The V call is TRBV4-3, the J call TRBJ1-1, with unresolved D. The V gene's germline CDR1 is LGHNA and CDR2 YSLEER. Trimming took off 0 bases at V and 12 bases at J, with 14 bases between the two ends. The CDR3 sequence is 13 residues long. This CDR3 reads CASSQESVGRTFF. The CDR3 DNA reads TGCGCCAGCAGCCAAGAATCGGTAGGGAGAACTTTCTTT.

The chain joins TRBV19 to TRBJ1-2, with D possibly being TRBD1 (6 bases). The germline V and J ends were trimmed by 0 bases and 3 bases, with 11 bases remaining between them. This CDR3 is 15 amino acids long. Germline assignment: CDR1 LNHDA and CDR2 SQIVND (reference sequence). Here the CDR3 reads CASSIDGGRDYGYTF. DNA for the CDR3: TGTGCCAGTAGTATAGACGGGGGGCGCGACTATGGCTACACCTTC.

This clone was seen only a few times. The chain combines TRBV19 with TRBJ1-2; the D gene is possibly TRBD1 (5 bases). This CDR3 is built from 16 residues. Per the germline V gene, CDR1 is LNHDA and CDR2 is SQIVND (reference sequence). The ends were cut back, 0 bases at V and 5 bases at J, with 16 bases in the middle. The CDR3 DNA follows: TGTGCCAGTAGTATAGATCTCAGCGGGGGATGGTATGGCTACACCTTC. This encodes CASSIDLSGGWYGYTF. The variable domain in full, with the rest retrieved from reference TRBV19 and TRBJ1-2, is DGGITQSPKYLFRKEGQNVTLSCEQNLNHDAMYWYRQDPGQGLRLIYYSQIVNDFQKGDIAEGYSVSREKKESFPLTVTSAQKNPTAFYLCASSIDLSGGWYGYTFGSGTRLTVV.

The gene calls are TRBV7-2 and TRBJ2-7; a weak D match, TRBD1 (6 bases). The CDR3 extends over 16 amino acids. V was cut by 5 bases and J by 0 bases, with 17 bases left in between. CDR1 and CDR2 from the germline V gene are SGHTA and FQGNSA. The CDR3 reads CASSRTSGQVSYEQYF. CDR3 nucleotide sequence: TGTGCCAGCAGCCGTACATCGGGACAAGTCTCCTACGAGCAGTACTTC. The full variable domain, its missing parts supplied by reference TRBV7-2 and TRBJ2-7, is GAGVSQSPSNKVTEKGKDVELRCDPISGHTALYWYRQSLGQGLEFLIYFQGNSAPDKSGLPSDRFSAERTGGSVSTLTIQRTQQEDSAVYLCASSRTSGQVSYEQYFGPGTRLTVT.

J is TRBJ2-5 and V is TRBV7-2, with 9 bases fitting TRBD2. V shed 5 bases, J shed 4 bases, and the junction held 5 bases outside the gene matches. The CDR3 length is 14 residues. Per the germline V gene, CDR1 is SGHTA and CDR2 is FQGNSA. In nucleotides, the CDR3 is TGTGCCAGCAGCGCCGCGGGGGGGCGAGAGACCCAGTACTTC. Translated, it gives CASSAAGGRETQYF. Filled out from reference TRBV7-2 and TRBJ2-5, the complete variable domain reads GAGVSQSPSNKVTEKGKDVELRCDPISGHTALYWYRQSLGQGLEFLIYFQGNSAPDKSGLPSDRFSAERTGGSVSTLTIQRTQQEDSAVYLCASSAAGGRETQYFGPGTRLLVL.

Comment on this clone: An end of the junction does not agree with germline; a read error may underlie this. The J gene is TRBJ2-7, the V gene TRBV7-9; weak D call: TRBD1 (6 bases). The CDR3 length is 16 residues. CDR1 SEHNR and CDR2 FQNEAQ come from the germline V gene (reference sequence). The CDR3 protein is CASSNSKGDPSYEQHF. In DNA, the CDR3 is TGTGCCAGCAGTAATTCAAAGGGGGACCCGTCCTACGAGCAGCACTTC. Full variable domain (missing parts from reference TRBV7-9 and TRBJ2-7): DTGVSQNPRHKITKRGQNVTFRCDPISEHNRLYWYRQTLGQGPEFLTYFQNEAQLEKSRLLSDRFSAERPKGSFSTLEIQRTEQGDSAMYLCASSNSKGDPSYEQHFGPGTRLTVT.

This chain joins TRBV6-6 and TRBJ1-1; 7 positions agree with TRBD1. CDR1 is MNHNY and CDR2 is SVGAGI in the germline V gene (reference sequence). The CDR3 consists of 16 residues. V gave up 2 bases and J gave up 0 bases; unmatched junction bases: 6. The CDR3 nucleotides read TGTGCCAGCAGTTACGGGACCGGGACAGTGAACACTGAAGCTTTCTTT. It translates to CASSYGTGTVNTEAFF.

The J gene is TRBJ2-1, the V gene TRBV29-1; TRBD2 aligns across 10 bases. This CDR3 spans 13 amino acids. CDR1 is SQVTM and CDR2 is ANQGSEA in the germline V gene. V shed 7 bases, J shed 5 bases, and the junction held 5 bases outside the gene matches. The CDR3 sequence is CSATSGINNEQFF. DNA for the CDR3: TGCAGCGCTACTAGCGGGATTAACAATGAGCAGTTCTTC.

The chain couples TRBV4-1 to TRBJ1-1; D possibly corresponds to TRBD1 (5 bases). The CDR3 sequence is 16 residues long. Germline values: CDR1 MGHRA, CDR2 YSYEKL. The V end was cut by 0 bases, the J end by 0 bases, with 11 bases between. The CDR3 DNA sequence: TGCGCCAGCAGCCAAGAGGGGCCCCCTATGAACACTGAAGCTTTCTTT. Translated: CASSQEGPPMNTEAFF.

The chain links TRBV9 to TRBJ2-1; 11 nucleotides match TRBD2. From germline, CDR1 is SGDLS and CDR2 YYNGEE. CDR3 length: 14 amino acids. The V and J ends lost 3 bases and 7 bases, in that order; junction bases with no gene match: 3. CDR3 loop: CASSDSGGGNEQFF. CDR3 DNA sequence: TGTGCCAGCAGCGATAGCGGGGGGGGAAATGAGCAGTTCTTC.